These T cell receptor beta chains were read from a single sample in a study of T-cell reconstitution after alpha-beta-depleted transplantation in children. In TCRdb, the PCR reads were re-called with MiXCR into one record per CDR3 protein. Of 250,000 to 300,000 distinct CDR3 sequences in the sample, almost 10% were seen once. Specimen: PBMCs from the stem cell graft donor, collected from the stem cell graft. All receptors derive from a human donor who donated a stem cell graft to a child with SCID. The CDR3 runs from the conserved cysteine through the conserved F or W. A D gene is named only where the DNA matches it firmly. Size values are once, few and many counts, or a class for expanded clones, and some rows have none.

J gene,D gene,clone size,V gene,CDR3 DNA,CDR3 protein
TRBJ1-1,-,many,TRBV15,TGTGCCACCAGCAGACTAGGGTGGAACACTGAAGCTTTCTTT,CATSRLGWNTEAFF
TRBJ2-7,TRBD1,-,TRBV29-1,TGCAGCGTTGGTGACAGGGGGCTTCACGAGCAGTACTTC,CSVGDRGLHEQYF
TRBJ2-7,TRBD1,few,TRBV12-3/TRBV12-4,TGTGCCAGCAGCCCAGACAGGGATGACGAGCAGTACTTC,CASSPDRDDEQYF
TRBJ1-5,-,many,TRBV6-6,TGTGCCAGCAGTTCAGATCAGCCCCAGCATTTT,CASSSDQPQHF
TRBJ2-6,-,-,TRBV12-3/TRBV12-4,TGTGCCAGCAGCCCCCCGAGCGGCGGGGCCAACGTCCTGACTTTC,CASSPPSGGANVLTF
TRBJ2-2,-,few,TRBV12-3/TRBV12-4,TGTGCCAGCAGTTTAGAACACCACCCGAACACCGGGGAGCTGTTTTTT,CASSLEHHPNTGELFF
TRBJ2-7,-,many,TRBV18,TGTGCCAGCTCACCACGCGGGGACTACGAGCAGTACTTC,CASSPRGDYEQYF
TRBJ1-6,TRBD1,few,TRBV3-1,TGTGCCAGCCGGGACAGAAACTTAGGAGAACCCCTCCACTTT,CASRDRNLGEPLHF
TRBJ1-5,-,many,TRBV19,TGTGCCAGTAACGAGTTGGACGCCAATCAGCCCCAGCATTTT,CASNELDANQPQHF
TRBJ2-1,TRBD2,-,TRBV24-1,TGTGCCACCAGTGATTCCGGCGGGGGCTCCTACAATGAGCAGTTCTTC,CATSDSGGGSYNEQFF
TRBJ2-1,TRBD2,-,TRBV12-3/TRBV12-4,TGTGCCAGCAGTCAAAGCGGGGGCCCCGCCTACAATGAGCAGTTCTTC,CASSQSGGPAYNEQFF
TRBJ2-7,-,-,TRBV5-1,TGCGCCAGCAGGCCCTCGAAGGGCTCGGCGAACGAGCAGTACTTC,CASRPSKGSANEQYF
TRBJ2-7,TRBD1,few,TRBV19,TGTGCCAGTAGTATTCAACAGGGGAGCCCCTACGAGCAGTACTTC,CASSIQQGSPYEQYF
TRBJ2-1,-,many,TRBV3-1,TGTGCCAGCAGCCAAGAAGGGTATCTCAATGAGCAGTTCTTC,CASSQEGYLNEQFF
TRBJ2-2,-,few,TRBV5-6,TGTGCCAGCAGCTATTTATTTACATCGAACACCGGGGAGCTGTTTTTT,CASSYLFTSNTGELFF
TRBJ2-2,TRBD1,few,TRBV27,TGTGCCAGCAGGCAGGGGGATTACACCGGGGAGCTGTTTTTT,CASRQGDYTGELFF
TRBJ2-4,TRBD1,-,TRBV2,TGTGCCAGCAGCGAGACAGGGGTACCCACCTTAGCCAAAAACATTCAGTACTTC,CASSETGVPTLAKNIQYF
TRBJ2-7,TRBD1,-,TRBV6-1,TGTGCCAGCAGGACGGGACAGACGCCTACAGAGCAGTACTTC,CASRTGQTPTEQYF
TRBJ1-1,-,many,TRBV6-5,TGTGCCAGCACCCTGAACACTGAAGCTTTCTTT,CASTLNTEAFF
TRBJ1-1,-,-,TRBV2,TGTGCCAGCAGTGGACAAGTCTTCTCTGAAGCTTTCTTT,CASSGQVFSEAFF
TRBJ1-4,-,many,TRBV12-3/TRBV12-4,TGTGCCAGCAGTTTCGGTAGGGTAGGAGAAAAACTGTTTTTT,CASSFGRVGEKLFF
TRBJ1-5,-,few,TRBV19,TGTGCCAGTAGTATAGGGGGGAGCCAGCCCCAGCATTTT,CASSIGGSQPQHF
TRBJ2-5,-,few,TRBV7-9,TGTGCCAGCAGCTTAGCCCAGGGCGGAGGGGAGACCCAGTACTTC,CASSLAQGGGETQYF
TRBJ2-5,-,few,TRBV9,TGTGCCAGCAGCGTCGGCTCGAGGGAGACCCAGTACTTC,CASSVGSRETQYF
TRBJ2-2,-,-,TRBV12-3/TRBV12-4,TGTGCCAGCAGGTCCCCAGTGGGGGCGGGCACCGGGGAGCTGTTTTTT,CASRSPVGAGTGELFF
TRBJ2-1,-,-,TRBV5-1,TGCGCCAGCAGCTTGGCGGAGCCTTCTTACAATGAGCAGTTCTTC,CASSLAEPSYNEQFF
TRBJ2-7,-,-,TRBV27,TGTGCCAGCGGGCAAAACCGAGAGTACTTC,CASGQNREYF
TRBJ1-3,-,-,TRBV7-9,TGTGCCAGCAGCTTAGGTACCGTCTTCGCTGGAAACACCATATATTTT,CASSLGTVFAGNTIYF
TRBJ2-7,TRBD1,-,TRBV12-3/TRBV12-4,TGTGCCAGCAGTCACCCCGGGACAGCGCTCCGCGAGCAGTACTTC,CASSHPGTALREQYF
TRBJ2-2,-,-,TRBV5-1,TGCGCCAGCAGCTTGGCCGCCGGGGCCGGGGAGCTGTTTTTT,CASSLAAGAGELFF
TRBJ2-1,-,many,TRBV12-3/TRBV12-4,TGTGCCAGCAGCCTCGGGTGGAGGTTCGATGAGCAGTTCTTC,CASSLGWRFDEQFF
TRBJ2-3,TRBD2,many,TRBV11-1,TGTGCCAGCAGCTCGAGCGGGGGAGTGCAGTATTTT,CASSSSGGVQYF
TRBJ1-1,-,few,TRBV29-1,TGCAGCGTTGATACCATCACTGAAGCTTTCTTT,CSVDTITEAFF
TRBJ2-2,TRBD1,few,TRBV15,TGTGCCACCAGCCGGGACAGACTAAACACCGGGGAGCTGTTTTTT,CATSRDRLNTGELFF
TRBJ1-2,TRBD1,few,TRBV12-3/TRBV12-4,TGTGCCAGCAGACAGGGGGAAGGGGTTGGCTACACCTTC,CASRQGEGVGYTF
TRBJ1-2,-,-,TRBV5-1,TGCGCCAGCAGCTCGGGGACGGTCTATGGCTACACCTTC,CASSSGTVYGYTF
TRBJ1-5,TRBD1,few,TRBV2,TGTGCCAGCATGGGACAGGGCAATCAGCCCCAGCATTTT,CASMGQGNQPQHF
TRBJ1-6,-,many,TRBV7-8,TGTGCCAGCAGCTTAGTGCGGGACTCACCCCTCCACTTT,CASSLVRDSPLHF
TRBJ2-7,-,-,TRBV10-3,TGTGCCATCAGTGAGACCCCCTACGAGCAGTACTTC,CAISETPYEQYF
TRBJ1-2,TRBD1,few,TRBV5-1,TGCGCCAGCAGCTTGGCCTCAGTGGCAGGGGGCGTCGATCTAACCTTC,CASSLASVAGGVDLTF
TRBJ1-6,TRBD1,-,TRBV11-2,TGTGCCAGCAGCTCAAGAGTACAGGGGATTAATTCACCCCTCCACTTT,CASSSRVQGINSPLHF
TRBJ1-2,TRBD1,-,TRBV6-1,TGTGCCAGCAGACCGTTAGGACAGGGTGTAACTAACTATGGCTACACCTTC,CASRPLGQGVTNYGYTF
TRBJ1-1,-,-,TRBV6-5,TGTGCCAGCAGTTCCCGGGACGCCCGATACAACACTGAAGCTTTCTTT,CASSSRDARYNTEAFF
TRBJ1-2,-,-,TRBV12-3/TRBV12-4,TGTGCCAGCAAGAGTCCAGGTGGAGGCTACACCTTC,CASKSPGGGYTF
TRBJ1-1,-,many,TRBV4-1,TGCGCCAGCAGCCAAGCAGGTAACACTGAAGCTTTCTTT,CASSQAGNTEAFF
TRBJ1-2,-,few,TRBV12-3/TRBV12-4,TGTGCCAGCAGTTTAATAGCATCCCTTAACTATGGCTACACCTTC,CASSLIASLNYGYTF